Presented here are 20 T cell receptor beta chains from one specimen sequenced in a study of CD8 T cells in ankylosing spondylitis. Each CDR3 protein is one row after TCRdb ran MiXCR on the 5' RACE reads. In the table there are roughly 190,000 distinct CDR3 sequences, 9.5% to 15% of which are singletons. The sequencing sample was made of blood, either unsorted or a sorted T cell fraction (not recorded which). The receptors shown here come from a male donor with ankylosing spondylitis or in good health (not recorded which).

Ten or more counts support this clonotype. The V call is TRBV27, the J call TRBJ2-1, with 11 bases aligning to TRBD2. There are 14 residues in the CDR3. The J segment lost 9 bases and the V segment lost 6 bases, leaving 7 bases of the junction unmatched. Germline loops: CDR1 MNHEY, CDR2 SMNVEV (reference sequence). CDR3 in amino acids: CASSLLAGGGEQFF. The CDR3 DNA sequence: TGTGCCAGCAGCCTCCTAGCGGGAGGTGGTGAGCAGTTCTTC.

The V and J genes are TRBV27 and TRBJ1-2, with D possibly matching TRBD1 (5 bases). V dropped 0 bases and J dropped 4 bases, with 9 bases sitting between them. The germline gives CDR1 MNHEY, CDR2 SMNVEV (reference sequence). This CDR3 has 14 residues. CDR3 protein: CASSLSGGFYGYTF. CDR3 DNA: TGTGCCAGCAGTTTATCCGGGGGGTTCTATGGCTACACCTTC.

J is TRBJ2-7 and V is TRBV27; no definite D call. CDR3 size: 14 residues. Germline V gene lookup returns CDR1 MNHEY and CDR2 SMNVEV (reference sequence). V was trimmed by 0 bases and J by 2 bases, leaving 8 bases between them. Here the CDR3 reads CASSLSFDPYEQYF. CDR3 DNA sequence: TGTGCCAGCAGTTTATCGTTCGACCCCTACGAGCAGTACTTC.

This clonotype has just a few counts. The chain uses TRBV12-3 or TRBV12-4 and TRBJ2-1; TRBD1 aligns across 8 bases. The CDR3 consists of 12 residues. J was trimmed by 13 bases and V by 3 bases; bases with no gene match: 5. Written as DNA, the CDR3 is TGTGCCAGCAGTTTCCCCGGACAGGGTCAGTTCTTC. It is translated as CASSFPGQGQFF.

The chain has TRBV2 and TRBJ2-1, with TRBD2 identical over 12 bases. V shed 1 base, J shed 4 bases, and the junction held 5 bases outside the gene matches. Germline values: CDR1 SNHLY, CDR2 FYNNEI. This CDR3 has 17 residues. The CDR3 loop reads CASSEGFGLAGYNEQFF. The CDR3 region has the DNA TGTGCCAGCAGTGAAGGGTTTGGACTAGCGGGATACAATGAGCAGTTCTTC.

This clonotype was detected many times. This chain's CDR3 is CASSPLSGLANTGELFF. The CDR3 DNA reads as TGCGCCAGCAGCCCGCTATCAGGACTAGCTAACACCGGGGAGCTGTTTTTT. This rearrangement joins TRBV5-1 to TRBJ2-2, with 8 nucleotides matching TRBD2. J was trimmed by 2 bases and V by 4 bases; bases with no gene match: 10. This CDR3 has 17 residues. Germline-derived CDR1 and CDR2 are SGHRS and YFSETQ. The variable domain in full, with the rest retrieved from reference TRBV5-1 and TRBJ2-2, is KAGVTQTPRYLIKTRGQQVTLSCSPISGHRSVSWYQQTPGQGLQFLFEYFSETQRNKGNFPGRFSGRQFSNSRSEMNVSTLELGDSALYLCASSPLSGLANTGELFFGEGSRLTVL.

This clonotype came up a few times. This chain connects TRBV12-3 or TRBV12-4 to TRBJ2-7, with TRBD2 matching over 9 bases. This CDR3 has 16 residues. The junction had 6 bases not matched to a gene; V was cut back by 3 bases and J by 0 bases. This chain's CDR3 is CASSFVLAGPSYEQYF. The CDR3 nucleotides are TGTGCCAGCAGTTTTGTACTAGCGGGCCCCTCCTACGAGCAGTACTTC.

The chain uses TRBV10-1 and TRBJ2-1, with D perhaps given as TRBD1 or TRBD2 (5 bases each). The CDR3 runs 15 residues. Germline lookup yields CDR1 WNHNN and CDR2 SYGVQD (reference sequence). V was cut by 5 bases and J by 6 bases, with 17 bases left in between. CDR3 sequence reads: CASSKTGPPINEQFF. The DNA of the CDR3 is TGCGCCAGCAGTAAGACGGGACCTCCAATCAATGAGCAGTTCTTC.

This clonotype was counted between two and nine times. The V and J genes are TRBV4-1 and TRBJ2-7, with D possibly matching TRBD1 (6 bases). The V and J ends lost 1 base and 2 bases respectively, with 9 bases between them. Germline V gene sequence: CDR1 MGHRA, CDR2 YSYEKL. This CDR3 is built from 14 residues. The CDR3 DNA follows: TGCGCCAGCAGCCAAGGGACAGCTACCTACGAGCAGTACTTC. This gives the protein CASSQGTATYEQYF.

The rearrangement joins TRBV5-1 to TRBJ1-1, with TRBD1 as a possible D gene (5 bases). The CDR3 has 14 residues. CDR1 is SGHRS, CDR2 YFSETQ, per germline. V was shortened by 4 bases and J by 3 bases, with 13 bases between the two germline ends. CDR3 DNA sequence: TGCGCCAGCAGCCTTGGGCGGGGGTACACTGAAGCTTTCTTT. Amino acids: CASSLGRGYTEAFF.

This CDR3 reads CASRGDGGSRYEQYF. The CDR3 DNA follows: TGTGCCAGCAGGGGCGACGGGGGGTCGCGCTACGAGCAGTACTTC. The V gene is TRBV25-1, the J gene TRBJ2-7; 7 bases are a match to TRBD2. This CDR3 is 15 amino acids long. Unmatched junction bases numbered 11, after V lost 6 bases and J lost 3 bases. CDR1 is MGHDK and CDR2 is SYGVNS in the germline V gene.

This clonotype was seen a few times. CDR3 DNA sequence: TGTGCCAGCAGCCAAGGGACCCCAGTAAGCACAGATACGCAGTATTTT. Amino acids: CASSQGTPVSTDTQYF. The rearrangement uses TRBV3-1 and TRBJ2-3, with D unresolved. The germline V gene encodes CDR1 LGHDT and CDR2 YNNKEL (reference sequence). V lost 1 base, J lost 0 bases, and 11 bases lay in between. The CDR3 loop spans 16 amino acids.

This clonotype appeared a few times. The V and J genes are TRBV12-3 or TRBV12-4 and TRBJ1-5; D not certain. Between the trimmed V and J ends, which lost 3 bases and 4 bases, there was a span of 7 bases. CDR3 size: 13 residues. The CDR3 nucleotides read TGTGCCAGCAGTTTTAGGGTTAATCAGCCCCAGCATTTT. It specifies CASSFRVNQPQHF.

This clonotype has only a few counts. J is TRBJ2-3 and V is TRBV10-3, with D possibly matching TRBD1 (5 bases). Germline V gene lookup returns CDR1 ENHRY and CDR2 SYGVKD. V was trimmed by 0 bases and J by 2 bases, leaving 12 bases between them. The CDR3 is made up of 16 amino acids. CDR3 region: CAISESRQPITDTQYF. For the CDR3, the DNA is TGTGCCATCAGTGAGTCGAGACAGCCGATCACAGATACGCAGTATTTT.

The chain joins TRBV7-9 to TRBJ1-1; tentative D call: TRBD1 (5 bases). The CDR3 runs to 12 residues. V was pared by 1 base and J by 11 bases, with 11 bases between. Germline CDR1 is SEHNR and CDR2 is FQNEAQ (reference sequence). The DNA for the CDR3 is TGTGCCAGCAGCTTAGGGGGCCAGGAGGCTTTCTTT. This encodes CASSLGGQEAFF.

The gene calls are TRBV11-3 and TRBJ1-3, with D possibly TRBD1 on 5 matching bases. Between the trimmed V and J ends, which lost 3 bases and 2 bases, there was a span of 8 bases. Germline assignment: CDR1 SGHNT and CDR2 YENEEA. The CDR3 is 14 residues long. CDR3 sequence (DNA): TGTGCCAGCAGCTTCGGGACGGCTGGAAACACCATATATTTT. This encodes CASSFGTAGNTIYF.

The rearrangement uses TRBV2 and TRBJ2-5; tentative D call: TRBD1 (5 bases). Germline values: CDR1 SNHLY, CDR2 FYNNEI. The CDR3 spans 10 residues. The ends were cut back, 7 bases at V and 7 bases at J, with 7 bases in the middle. This chain's CDR3 is CASNRGTQYF. The CDR3 DNA follows: TGTGCCAGCAATAGGGGGACCCAGTACTTC.

This clonotype was recorded at least ten times. The chain uses TRBV5-1 and TRBJ1-4, with TRBD1 matching over 8 bases. The trim removed 4 bases at V and 7 bases at J, leaving 12 bases unmatched. Looked up from germline, CDR1 is SGHRS and CDR2 is YFSETQ. The CDR3 is made up of 16 amino acids. DNA of the CDR3: TGCGCCAGCAGCCCTTCGGACAGGGTTGGGAGTGAAAAACTGTTTTTT. It translates to CASSPSDRVGSEKLFF.

This clonotype was counted at least ten times. The V call is TRBV12-3 or TRBV12-4, the J call TRBJ1-2, with 9 positions matching TRBD1. The CDR3 length is 14 residues. After removal of 3 bases from V and 7 bases from J, the junction contained 6 bases not matched to a gene. The CDR3 DNA is TGTGCCAGCAGTTTTGAGACAGGGGGTCTTGGCTACACCTTC. Translation: CASSFETGGLGYTF.

This clonotype was seen just once. This rearrangement joins TRBV5-1 to TRBJ2-3, with 8 bases lining up with TRBD2. Per the germline V gene, CDR1 is SGHRS and CDR2 is YFSETQ. This CDR3 spans 16 amino acids. V was clipped by 3 bases and J by 3 bases; unmatched bases: 9. CDR3 protein: CASSYTGGGGTDTQYF. CDR3 DNA sequence: TGCGCCAGCAGCTATACCGGGGGGGGAGGAACAGATACGCAGTATTTT.